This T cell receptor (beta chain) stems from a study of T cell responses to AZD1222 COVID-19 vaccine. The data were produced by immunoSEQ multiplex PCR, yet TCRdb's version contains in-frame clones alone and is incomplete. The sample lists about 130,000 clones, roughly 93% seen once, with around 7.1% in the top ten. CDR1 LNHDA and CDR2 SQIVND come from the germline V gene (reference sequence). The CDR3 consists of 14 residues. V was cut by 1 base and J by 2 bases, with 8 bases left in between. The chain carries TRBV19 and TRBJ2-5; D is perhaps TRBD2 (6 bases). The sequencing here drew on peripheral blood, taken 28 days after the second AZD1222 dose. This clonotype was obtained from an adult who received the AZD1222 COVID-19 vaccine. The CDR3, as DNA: TGTGCCAGTAGTATAGCGGGACTGCAAGAGACCCAGTACTTC. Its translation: CASSIAGLQETQYF.